One sample yielded the 8 T cell receptor beta chains listed below, sequenced in a study of T cell responses to AZD1222 COVID-19 vaccine (dated by TCRdb to about 2021). The library was built by means of the immunoSEQ multiplex PCR assay. TCRdb mirrors the immuneACCESS table, restricted to in-frame sequences. Some clones are absent from its copies; in checked studies, under half trace to an unresolved V gene, and the reason for the others is unknown. The sample table lists about 75,000 clones, about nine tenths of them with a count of one. Of the sample, 9% to 10% falls within the top ten clones. Sample time point, as interpreted from the label and publication: about 28 days (+/-7) after the second vaccine dose. The intended sense of this specimen's treatment or condition label: meningococcal conjugate vaccine given as trial control. The sequenced sample was peripheral blood, obtained 28 days after the second dose of the MenACWY control vaccine. The receptors were gathered from an adult who received the MenACWY meningococcal vaccine as a control.

CDR3 loop: CASSQIQGAENQPQHF. The CDR3 region has the DNA TGTGCCAGCTCACAAATCCAGGGGGCGGAAAATCAGCCCCAGCATTTT. The V gene is TRBV18, the J gene TRBJ1-5; 8 bases agree with TRBD1. J gave up 4 bases and V 4 bases, and 9 bases lay outside the gene matches. The CDR3 covers 16 residues. CDR1 KGHSH and CDR2 LQKENI come from the germline V gene.

The rearrangement joins TRBV29-1 to TRBJ2-7; weak D call: TRBD1 (7 bases). The CDR3 has 12 residues. CDR1 and CDR2 from the germline V gene are SQVTM and ANQGSEA. V was cut by 3 bases and J by 3 bases, with 9 bases left in between. CDR3 DNA: TGCAGCGTTGACCAGGGGGGCTACGAGCAGTACTTC. It is translated as CSVDQGGYEQYF.

The chain carries TRBV5-4 and TRBJ1-2, with D hard to call. CDR1 and CDR2 (germline): SGHNT, YYREEE (reference sequence). V shed 1 base and J shed 6 bases, with 16 bases lying between them. The CDR3 has 15 amino acids. CDR3 amino acids: CASSLSQLAANGYTF. In DNA form, the CDR3 reads TGTGCCAGCAGCTTGAGTCAGTTGGCAGCTAATGGCTACACCTTC.

V is TRBV28 and J is TRBJ1-6; D call uncertain. The CDR3 totals 17 residues. Germline loops: CDR1 MDHEN, CDR2 SYDVKM. Trimming took 6 bases from V and 0 from J, leaving 15 bases between them. The CDR3 loop is CASRVVPAFSYNSPLHF. CDR3 bases: TGTGCCAGCAGAGTGGTCCCAGCCTTCTCCTATAATTCACCCCTCCACTTT.

V is TRBV27 and J is TRBJ2-7; TRBD1 agrees at 11 bases. V lost 5 bases, J lost 5 bases, and 5 bases stayed unmatched. CDR3 length: 14 residues. CDR1 and CDR2 (germline): MNHEY, SMNVEV (reference sequence). CDR3 bases: TGTGCCAGCAGTCCCGGGACAGGGGGGAACGAGCAGTACTTC. This sequence encodes CASSPGTGGNEQYF.

This chain joins TRBV7-2 and TRBJ1-2; TRBD1 matches at 7 bases. The CDR3 extends over 15 amino acids. Germline V gene data show CDR1 as SGHTA and CDR2 as FQGNSA. After removal of 5 bases from V and 4 bases from J, the junction contained 10 bases not matched to a gene. The CDR3 reads CASSLGSGTAYGYTF. The CDR3 DNA reads as TGTGCCAGCAGCCTAGGTTCCGGGACAGCCTATGGCTACACCTTC.

The chain recombines TRBV15 with TRBJ2-5; no firm D call. Germline CDR1 reads LNHNV; CDR2 reads YYDKDF (reference sequence). V lost 1 base and J 6 bases, leaving 9 bases between the germline ends. This CDR3 is 13 amino acids long. This chain's CDR3 is CATSRGDTQTQYF. The CDR3 DNA is TGTGCCACCAGCAGAGGTGATACCCAGACCCAGTACTTC.

The chain recombines TRBV9 with TRBJ1-4, with 10 bases aligning to TRBD1. CDR1 and CDR2 (germline): SGDLS, YYNGEE. The CDR3 has 18 amino acids. The V segment lost 2 bases and the J segment 7 bases; nucleotides outside the gene matches: 14. Here the CDR3 DNA reads TGTGCCAGCAGCGTCCCCCGGGGGACAGGGGTAAAAGGTGAAAAACTGTTTTTT. Translation gives CASSVPRGTGVKGEKLFF.